Following are 32 T cell receptor beta chains from one sample sequenced in a study of shared clonotypes between healthy human individuals. Terminally differentiated effector memory CD45RA+ cells were excluded by CCR7 positive selection of CD45RO-negative cells. Generated by immunoSEQ multiplex PCR, the TCRdb table keeps only in-frame clones and is missing some. The sample lists about 2.1 million clones, approximately 94% occurring once. The specimen sequenced was naive CD8+ T cells from PBMCs. The origin of the receptors is a man aged 18 to 30 in good health. Some clones in this sample may be carry-over from other donors' samples.

This chain links TRBV28 with TRBJ2-7; 7 bases match TRBD1. This CDR3 is 16 amino acids long. Per the germline V gene, CDR1 is MDHEN and CDR2 is SYDVKM. V was clipped by 3 bases and J by 4 bases; unmatched bases: 12. CDR3 amino acids: CASSFFTGVKTYEQYF. CDR3 coding DNA: TGTGCCAGCAGTTTCTTTACAGGGGTTAAAACATACGAGCAGTACTTC.

This chain links TRBV7-7 with TRBJ2-7; D unresolved. CDR1 is SSHAT and CDR2 is FNYEAQ in the germline V gene (reference sequence). The CDR3 is 13 residues long. Trimming pared 2 bases from V and 0 bases from J, leaving 5 bases between. CDR3 in amino acids: CASSLSFSYEQYF. DNA for the CDR3: TGTGCCAGCAGCTTAAGCTTCTCCTACGAGCAGTACTTC.

V gene TRBV4-2 combines with J gene TRBJ2-3; D is unclear. V was cut by 4 bases and J by 0 bases, with 11 bases left in between. Germline V gene sequence: CDR1 LGHNA, CDR2 YNFKEQ. This CDR3 is built from 15 residues. This chain's CDR3 is CASSPMGVSTDTQYF. The DNA for the CDR3 is TGTGCCAGCAGCCCCATGGGCGTAAGCACAGATACGCAGTATTTT.

The chain couples TRBV6-5 to TRBJ2-2; unclear D gene. Germline V lookup: CDR1 MNHEY, CDR2 SVGAGI. CDR3 length: 15 residues. With 6 bases removed from V and 6 bases from J, the gap between germline ends came to 17 bases. This CDR3 reads CASRKHSSDAGELFF. The CDR3 DNA reads as TGTGCCAGCAGGAAACACTCCTCGGACGCCGGGGAGCTGTTTTTT.

The V gene is TRBV9, the J gene TRBJ1-1, with D perhaps TRBD1 (6 bases). Germline CDR1 SGDLS, CDR2 YYNGEE. Trimming pared 3 bases from V and 8 bases from J, leaving 14 bases between. The CDR3 consists of 13 residues. CDR3 residues: CASSGRPGAEAFF. Here the CDR3 DNA reads TGTGCCAGCAGCGGCCGTCCAGGGGCCGAAGCTTTCTTT.

V and J are TRBV6-5 and TRBJ2-1, with D maybe TRBD2 (5 bases). Between the trimmed V and J ends, which lost 0 bases and 4 bases, there was a span of 10 bases. The CDR3 is 15 amino acids. Germline CDR1 MNHEY, CDR2 SVGAGI. CDR3 sequence reads: CASSYSSVRYNEQFF. In nucleotides, the CDR3 is TGTGCCAGCAGTTACTCTAGCGTTCGGTACAATGAGCAGTTCTTC.

The chain joins TRBV4-3 to TRBJ2-2, with TRBD2 as a possible D gene (5 bases). The germline CDR1 and CDR2 sequences are LGHNA and YSLEER. This CDR3 contains 16 residues. V lost 0 bases to trimming and J lost 1 base, with 9 bases between them. In nucleotides, the CDR3 is TGCGCCAGCAGCCAAGAACGAGGGAGGAACACCGGGGAGCTGTTTTTT. Translation gives CASSQERGRNTGELFF.

The rearrangement joins TRBV27 to TRBJ2-1, with TRBD2 identical over 15 bases. The CDR3 is 16 residues long. The germline CDR1 and CDR2 sequences are MNHEY and SMNVEV (reference sequence). The junction had 4 bases not matched to a gene; V was cut back by 2 bases and J by 8 bases. CDR3: CASSLRTSGRDHEQFF. In DNA, the CDR3 is TGTGCCAGCAGTTTACGGACTAGCGGGAGGGACCATGAGCAGTTCTTC.

The V and J genes are TRBV5-5 and TRBJ2-6; 8 bases are shared with TRBD2. CDR3 size: 18 residues. V dropped 3 bases and J dropped 0; count of bases not matched to a gene: 8. Germline V CDR1 and CDR2: SGHKS, YYEKEE (reference sequence). In DNA form, the CDR3 reads TGTGCCAGCAGCTCGGGACTAGGTGTACTCTCTGGGGCCAACGTCCTGACTTTC. Amino acids: CASSSGLGVLSGANVLTF.

This chain connects TRBV25-1 to TRBJ1-1, with D unclear. The CDR3 contains 16 residues. Trimming took 1 base from V and 4 from J, leaving 16 bases between them. The germline V gene has CDR1 MGHDK and CDR2 SYGVNS. The CDR3 coding sequence is TGTGCCAGCAGTGAATTGGAGCTGAGGTGGGGCACTGAAGCTTTCTTT. This codes for CASSELELRWGTEAFF. The variable domain in full, with the rest retrieved from reference TRBV25-1 and TRBJ1-1, is EADIYQTPRYLVIGTGKKITLECSQTMGHDKMYWYQQDPGMELHLIHYSYGVNSTEKGDLSSESTVSRIRTEHFPLTLESARPSHTSQYLCASSELELRWGTEAFFGQGTRLTVV.

Turning to this clone: Other DNA sequences in this sample translate to the same CDR3. CDR3 sequence (DNA): TGTGCCAGCAGTTACTCACAGGGCTACGAGCAGTACTTC. It codes for CASSYSQGYEQYF. V gene TRBV6-6 combines with J gene TRBJ2-7, with TRBD1 as a possible D gene (6 bases). Trimming cost V 0 bases and J 3 bases, with 6 bases left between them. The CDR3 is 13 amino acids. The germline CDR1 and CDR2 sequences are MNHNY and SVGAGI (reference sequence).

The chain uses TRBV9 and TRBJ2-2, with D perhaps matching TRBD1 or TRBD2 (5 bases each). The V and J ends lost 3 bases and 4 bases respectively, with 16 bases between them. Per germline, CDR1 SGDLS and CDR2 YYNGEE. CDR3 length equals 16 residues. As DNA, the CDR3 is TGTGCCAGCAGCGGATTGGGCAGGGACCCCACCGGGGAGCTGTTTTTT. It translates to CASSGLGRDPTGELFF. The complete variable domain, with remaining parts taken from reference TRBV9 and TRBJ2-2, reads DSGVTQTPKHLITATGQRVTLRCSPRSGDLSVYWYQQSLDQGLQFLIQYYNGEERAKGNILERFSAQQFPDLHSELNLSSLELGDSALYFCASSGLGRDPTGELFFGEGSRLTVL.

V usage is TRBV4-3 and J usage is TRBJ2-2, with TRBD2 matching 13 bases. Germline V gene data show CDR1 as LGHNA and CDR2 as YSLEER. CDR3 length: 16 amino acids. Trimming cost V 1 base and J 7 bases; bases outside gene matches: 3. CDR3: CASSQGLAGGHGELFF. The CDR3 DNA follows: TGCGCCAGCAGCCAAGGACTAGCGGGAGGACACGGGGAGCTGTTTTTT.

The chain combines TRBV6-6 with TRBJ2-2; tentatively, D is TRBD1 or TRBD2 (5 bases each). The CDR3 has 13 residues. CDR1 is MNHNY and CDR2 is SVGAGI in the germline V gene (reference sequence). Deletions cut 6 bases from V and 5 bases from J, with 10 bases between. The CDR3 DNA follows: TGTGCCAGCAGGGGGGTAGGAACCGGGGAGCTGTTTTTT. It yields the protein CASRGVGTGELFF.

The chain carries TRBV9 and TRBJ2-1; the D gene is possibly TRBD2 (5 bases). CDR3 length: 16 amino acids. Trimming cost V 0 bases and J 0 bases, with 10 bases left between them. CDR1 and CDR2 (germline): SGDLS, YYNGEE. The CDR3 region is CASSVVRASSYNEQFF. The CDR3 DNA reads TGTGCCAGCAGCGTAGTGCGGGCTAGCTCCTACAATGAGCAGTTCTTC.

The CDR3 loop is CASSQEVPAPYEQYF. The DNA for the CDR3 is TGTGCCAGCAGCCAAGAGGTCCCAGCCCCCTACGAGCAGTACTTC. The V call is TRBV4-2, the J call TRBJ2-7; D ambiguous. From germline, CDR1 is LGHNA and CDR2 YNFKEQ. This CDR3 spans 15 amino acids. The V and J ends lost 0 bases and 2 bases respectively, with 11 bases between them.

The V gene is TRBV11-2, the J gene TRBJ1-6, with a tentative D call TRBD1 (5 bases). Between the trimmed V and J ends, which lost 4 bases and 10 bases, there was a span of 14 bases. CDR3 length: 14 residues. Germline V gene data show CDR1 as SGHAT and CDR2 as FQNNGV. As DNA, the CDR3 is TGTGCCAGCAGCTACGACAGTCAGGACTCACCCCTCCACTTT. The encoded protein is CASSYDSQDSPLHF.

This clone was detected only a few times. The chain joins TRBV5-1 to TRBJ1-5, with a weak D call TRBD1 (6 bases). Germline CDR1 SGHRS, CDR2 YFSETQ. Deletions cut 3 bases from V and 5 bases from J, with 12 bases between. CDR3 size: 14 residues. The CDR3 nucleotides read TGCGCCAGCAGCTCCAAGGGGGTCCATCAGCCCCAGCATTTT. It is translated as CASSSKGVHQPQHF.

The rearrangement joins TRBV9 to TRBJ2-1, with TRBD2 matching 9 bases. Germline trimming cut 3 bases from V and 5 bases from J; bases unmatched to any gene: 6. CDR3 length: 15 amino acids. CDR1 SGDLS and CDR2 YYNGEE come from the germline V gene. The CDR3 nucleotides read TGTGCCAGCAGCGCATCCGGGACTAGCAACAATGAGCAGTTCTTC. Amino acids: CASSASGTSNNEQFF.

The V call is TRBV5-6, the J call TRBJ2-1; perhaps TRBD1 as D (5 bases). Germline assignment: CDR1 SGHDT and CDR2 YYEEEE. The CDR3 is 16 amino acids. Trimming took 5 bases from V and 8 from J, leaving 23 bases between them. In DNA, the CDR3 is TGTGCCAGCAGGGTCCTCAGGGCCTCTGAGTACGATGAGCAGTTCTTC. This translates into CASRVLRASEYDEQFF.

This chain joins TRBV9 and TRBJ1-2, with D tentatively TRBD1 (6 bases). Per the germline V gene, CDR1 is SGDLS and CDR2 is YYNGEE. V lost 3 bases, J lost 3 bases, and 9 bases lay in between. The CDR3 is 13 amino acids. CDR3: CASSEQGDYGYTF. DNA of the CDR3: TGTGCCAGCAGCGAACAGGGTGACTATGGCTACACCTTC.

The rearrangement uses TRBV5-8 and TRBJ1-5, with D perhaps matching TRBD1 (5 bases). V gave up 0 bases and J gave up 4 bases, with 11 bases separating them. The CDR3 sequence is 15 residues long. Germline-derived CDR1 and CDR2 are SGHTS and YDEGEE. The CDR3 coding sequence is TGTGCCAGCAGCTTGGGGGGGTTTGGAAATCAGCCCCAGCATTTT. Translation gives CASSLGGFGNQPQHF.

V and J are TRBV19 and TRBJ2-1; tentative D call: TRBD2 (5 bases). Germline-derived CDR1 and CDR2 are LNHDA and SQIVND (reference sequence). Trimming removed 8 bases from V and 3 bases from J, with 11 bases in between. The CDR3 contains 13 residues. The CDR3, as DNA: TGTGCCAGTGGTACGGGGAACTACAATGAGCAGTTCTTC. It translates to CASGTGNYNEQFF.

The genes are TRBV7-6 and TRBJ2-5, with 13 positions matching TRBD2. V lost 5 bases, J lost 4 bases, and 4 bases stayed unmatched. The CDR3 extends over 15 amino acids. The germline gives CDR1 SGHVS, CDR2 FNYEAQ. The CDR3 is CASSRTSGSVETQYF. The CDR3 region has the DNA TGTGCCAGCAGCAGGACTAGCGGGAGCGTAGAGACCCAGTACTTC.

The chain combines TRBV9 with TRBJ1-3; TRBD1 is a possible D gene (5 bases). The CDR3 has 15 amino acids. Trimming left V 3 bases short and J 4 bases short, with 14 bases between. Germline CDR1 reads SGDLS; CDR2 reads YYNGEE. The CDR3 nucleotides read TGTGCCAGCAGCGGGCGGGCAGGGCAAGGAAACACCATATATTTT. Translating it yields CASSGRAGQGNTIYF.

In the case of this clone: At the DNA level, this CDR3 is encoded by other sequences in the same sample as well. V is TRBV5-1 and J is TRBJ2-1; D is possibly TRBD1 (6 bases). Trimming took 0 bases from V and 5 from J, leaving 9 bases between them. CDR3 size: 14 residues. Germline V gene lookup returns CDR1 SGHRS and CDR2 YFSETQ. The CDR3 coding sequence is TGCGCCAGCAGCTTGGGGCCAGGGGACAATGAGCAGTTCTTC. Protein product: CASSLGPGDNEQFF.

The chain is built from TRBV6-5 and TRBJ2-1, with D possibly TRBD2 on 6 matching bases. Deletions cut 2 bases from V and 6 bases from J, with 14 bases between. Germline V CDR1 and CDR2: MNHEY, SVGAGI. This CDR3 spans 15 amino acids. CDR3 residues: CASSYIASVLNEQFF. As DNA, the CDR3 is TGTGCCAGCAGTTACATTGCTAGCGTTCTCAATGAGCAGTTCTTC.

The V call is TRBV2, the J call TRBJ2-4, with D possibly being TRBD1 or TRBD2 (5 bases each). Trimming took 4 bases from V and 1 from J, leaving 14 bases between them. CDR1 SNHLY and CDR2 FYNNEI come from the germline V gene. This CDR3 has 16 residues. The CDR3 sequence: CASSGDPVTAKNIQYF. The CDR3, as DNA: TGTGCCAGCAGTGGGGACCCCGTCACCGCCAAAAACATTCAGTACTTC.

With regard to this clone: The sample has other DNA sequences that encode this CDR3 too. This rearrangement joins TRBV27 to TRBJ2-7; either TRBD1 or TRBD2 may supply D (5 bases each). Germline V CDR1 and CDR2: MNHEY, SMNVEV (reference sequence). This CDR3 is built from 14 residues. Trimming cost V 2 bases and J 1 base, with 9 bases left between them. The CDR3 region is CASSLLGRSYEQYF. CDR3 DNA: TGTGCCAGCAGTTTACTGGGACGTTCCTACGAGCAGTACTTC.

On this clone: Other DNA sequences of this sample code for an identical CDR3. V gene TRBV27 combines with J gene TRBJ2-2; D not resolved. V was clipped by 3 bases and J by 2 bases, with 7 bases between them. CDR3 length: 14 residues. CDR1 MNHEY and CDR2 SMNVEV come from the germline V gene (reference sequence). The CDR3 bases are TGTGCCAGCAGTTTCTCGCGAAACACCGGGGAGCTGTTTTTT. Its translation: CASSFSRNTGELFF.

As concerns this clone: Other nucleotide sequences in the sample specify the same CDR3. The chain couples TRBV28 to TRBJ1-2; 7 nucleotides line up with TRBD1. The CDR3 totals 13 residues. V was clipped by 4 bases and J by 2 bases; unmatched bases: 1. CDR1 is MDHEN and CDR2 is SYDVKM in the germline V gene. The CDR3 DNA is TGTGCCAGCAGTTCGGGACAGAACTATGGCTACACCTTC. Its protein is CASSSGQNYGYTF.

V gene TRBV7-9 combines with J gene TRBJ2-5; no reliable D call. The CDR3 spans 16 residues. V shed 2 bases and J shed 1 base, with 14 bases lying between them. The V gene's germline CDR1 is SEHNR and CDR2 FQNEAQ (reference sequence). The CDR3 loop is CASSLSSYRLQETQYF. Written as DNA, the CDR3 is TGTGCCAGCAGCTTATCCTCTTATCGGCTCCAAGAGACCCAGTACTTC.